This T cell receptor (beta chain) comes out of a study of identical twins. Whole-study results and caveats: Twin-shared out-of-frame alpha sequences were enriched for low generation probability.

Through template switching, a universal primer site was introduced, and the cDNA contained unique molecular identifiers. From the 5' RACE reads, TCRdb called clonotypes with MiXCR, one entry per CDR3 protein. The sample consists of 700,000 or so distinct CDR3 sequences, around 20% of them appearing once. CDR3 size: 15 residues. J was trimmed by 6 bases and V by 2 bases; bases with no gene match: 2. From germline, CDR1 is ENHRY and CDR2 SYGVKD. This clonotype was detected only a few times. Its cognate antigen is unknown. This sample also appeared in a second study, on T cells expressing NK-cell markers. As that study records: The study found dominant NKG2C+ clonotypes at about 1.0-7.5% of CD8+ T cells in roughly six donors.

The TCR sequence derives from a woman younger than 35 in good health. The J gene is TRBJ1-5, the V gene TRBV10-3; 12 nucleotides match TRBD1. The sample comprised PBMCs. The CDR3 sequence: CAISEGTGGFQPQHF. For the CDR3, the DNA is TGTGCCATCAGTGAGGGGACAGGGGGCTTTCAGCCCCAGCATTTT.